These T cell receptor beta chains were read from a single sample in a study of blood T cell repertoires in COVID-19. TCRdb keeps only in-frame clones here, not all; method: immunoSEQ multiplex PCR. The sample contains around 29,000 clones, approximately 90% of which appear only once. Sequenced: peripheral blood. These receptors all come from a man in his 60s with acute or convalescent COVID-19. The CDR3 runs from the conserved cysteine through the conserved F or W. D genes are given only for firm matches. Size values are once, few and many counts, or a class for expanded clones, and some rows have none.

V gene,D gene,J gene,clone size,CDR3 DNA,CDR3 protein
TRBV6-5,NA,TRBJ2-7,NA,TGTGCCAGCAGTTTCAGGGGCGAGCAGTACTTC,CASSFRGEQYF
TRBV6-1,NA,TRBJ1-1,NA,TGTGCCAGCAGTGAAGGGGCCGTAAACACTGAAGCTTTCTTT,CASSEGAVNTEAFF
TRBV6-5,TRBD1,TRBJ1-2,NA,TGTGCCAGCAGTTACTCCGGGGAAGGGGGCCCCTATGGCTACACCTTC,CASSYSGEGGPYGYTF
TRBV5-1,NA,TRBJ1-5,once,TGCGCCAGCAGCTTGGACGGGGGAGGGGGTCAGCCCCAGCATTTT,CASSLDGGGGQPQHF
TRBV2,TRBD2,TRBJ2-7,NA,TGTGCCAGCAGTGGGACTAGCGGGGGGGAAATCTACGAGCAGTACTTC,CASSGTSGGEIYEQYF
TRBV6-5,TRBD1,TRBJ1-4,once,TGTGCCAGCACCCGACAGGGGGCTGGAAAACTGTTTTTT,CASTRQGAGKLFF
TRBV28,NA,TRBJ2-7,NA,TGTGCCAGCAGTTTCCTGACTAGAGGGGCCGAGCAGTACTTC,CASSFLTRGAEQYF
TRBV11-2,NA,TRBJ1-1,NA,TGTGCCAGCAGCTTATTGATCCCGGGGGTGAACACTGAAGCTTTCTTT,CASSLLIPGVNTEAFF
TRBV18,NA,TRBJ2-5,NA,TGTGCCAGCTCACCCCAGGGGCAGACCCAGTACTTC,CASSPQGQTQYF
TRBV6-5,TRBD2,TRBJ2-1,once,TGTGCCAGCAGTTACACACCTAGCGGGGGGTACAATGAGCAGTTCTTC,CASSYTPSGGYNEQFF
TRBV11-2,TRBD2,TRBJ2-3,NA,TGTGCCAGCAGCAAATGGACTAGCGGGAGAGCTACAGATACGCAGTATTTT,CASSKWTSGRATDTQYF
TRBV2,NA,TRBJ1-1,NA,TGTGCCAGCAGGACAGCTGAAGCTTTCTTT,CASRTAEAFF
TRBV30,NA,TRBJ2-3,NA,TGTGCCTGGAGTGTAGGGAGTACAGATACGCAGTATTTT,CAWSVGSTDTQYF
TRBV27,TRBD2,TRBJ2-2,NA,TGTGCCAGCACCACCCGGGGGGGTGGGTCCGGGGAGCTGTTTTTT,CASTTRGGGSGELFF
TRBV6-5,NA,TRBJ1-5,once,TGTGCCAGCAGCACAACCAGGAATCAGCCCCAGCATTTT,CASSTTRNQPQHF
TRBV27,TRBD2,TRBJ2-2,NA,TGTGCCAGCAGTTTAGGGGGGGAAGCCGGGGAGCTGTTTTTT,CASSLGGEAGELFF
TRBV3-1/TRBV3-2,TRBD2,TRBJ2-3,once,TGTGCCAGCAGCCTCCTACTAGCGGGGCACACAGATACGCAGTATTTT,CASSLLLAGHTDTQYF
TRBV5-1,NA,TRBJ2-7,NA,TGCGCCAGCAGCCTGGGGGTGGTGGGAGTAGCCGCCTACGAGCAGTACTTC,CASSLGVVGVAAYEQYF
TRBV6-6,NA,TRBJ1-2,NA,TGTGCCAGCCGGTTTGGTACTAACTATGGCTACACCTTC,CASRFGTNYGYTF
TRBV7-9,TRBD1,TRBJ1-6,NA,TGTGCCAGCAGCCCGCGGGACAGCGAGGGATTAAATTCACCCCTCCACTTT,CASSPRDSEGLNSPLHF
TRBV19,TRBD1,TRBJ2-2,NA,TGTGCCAGTACGCCGGACAGGGGGACCGGGGAGCTGTTTTTT,CASTPDRGTGELFF
TRBV28,NA,TRBJ1-1,NA,TGTGCCAGCAGTTTATTAGGTGGGGGCTCTGAAGCTTTCTTT,CASSLLGGGSEAFF
TRBV19,TRBD1,TRBJ1-6,NA,TGTGCCAGTAGATCCGGGACAGGGGGATTATCACCCCTCCACTTT,CASRSGTGGLSPLHF
TRBV19,TRBD1,TRBJ2-5,NA,TGTGCCAGTAGCCTCGACAGGGGGCGGCAAGAGACCCAGTACTTC,CASSLDRGRQETQYF
TRBV15,NA,TRBJ1-2,NA,TGTGCCACCAGCAGACAGGGTAACTATGGCTACACCTTC,CATSRQGNYGYTF
TRBV7-3,NA,TRBJ2-2,NA,TGTGCCAGCAGCTTAAGGGGACAATCGGCCGGGGAGCTGTTTTTT,CASSLRGQSAGELFF
TRBV12-5,TRBD1,TRBJ1-5,NA,TGTGCTAGTGGTTCCGACAGGGGGGGGCCCCAGCATTTT,CASGSDRGGPQHF
TRBV7-6,NA,TRBJ2-7,few,TGTGCCAGCAGCCCGGGGGGACATCCCTACGAGCAGTACTTC,CASSPGGHPYEQYF
TRBV28,NA,TRBJ1-5,NA,TGTGCCAGCAGTCCCCCCGTGGTACTGAATCAGCCCCAGCATTTT,CASSPPVVLNQPQHF
TRBV11-2,NA,TRBJ1-5,few,TGTGCCAGCAGCTTAGATGTGGCGCTAGGTAGGAATCAGCCCCAGCATTTT,CASSLDVALGRNQPQHF
TRBV6-5,TRBD1,TRBJ1-5,NA,TGTGCCAGCAGGGGACAGGGGGCGCTTGGTCAGCCCCAGCATTTT,CASRGQGALGQPQHF
TRBV6-1,TRBD2,TRBJ2-3,NA,TGTGCCAGCAGGGAACATAGCGGGAGGAGCACAGATACGCAGTATTTT,CASREHSGRSTDTQYF
TRBV29-1,NA,TRBJ1-2,NA,TGCAGCGTTGAATCCCAGCGAGGATATAACTATGGCTACACCTTC,CSVESQRGYNYGYTF
TRBV7-9,NA,TRBJ1-2,NA,TGTGCCAGCAGCTTAGGGGCAGGGGACGGCTACACCTTC,CASSLGAGDGYTF
TRBV25-1,TRBD1,TRBJ1-6,NA,TGTGCCAGCAGTGTCCAGGGGGACCTTTCACCCCTCCACTTT,CASSVQGDLSPLHF
TRBV18,TRBD1,TRBJ1-1,NA,TGTGCCAGCTCACTACAGGGGGCTGGGACTGAAGCTTTCTTT,CASSLQGAGTEAFF
TRBV18,TRBD1,TRBJ1-4,NA,TGTGCCAGCTCACCTCTCGGACAGGGTACTAATGAAAAACTGTTTTTT,CASSPLGQGTNEKLFF
TRBV19,NA,TRBJ1-2,NA,TGTGCCAGTAGCCCCGGAGACTATAATGGCTACACCTTC,CASSPGDYNGYTF
TRBV6-1,TRBD2,TRBJ2-5,NA,TGTGCCAGCAGTGCCGGACTAGCGGGGGGGACCGAGACCCAGTACTTC,CASSAGLAGGTETQYF
TRBV15,NA,TRBJ1-2,NA,TGTGCCACCAGCAGAGATCTAGGGGATCTTAGGGGCTACACCTTC,CATSRDLGDLRGYTF
TRBV5-1,NA,TRBJ1-4,few,TGCGCCAGCAGCCCGGGACTGGGATTTGAAAAACTGTTTTTT,CASSPGLGFEKLFF
TRBV3-1/TRBV3-2,TRBD2,TRBJ2-5,NA,TGTGCCAGCAGCCCGGGGGGGGAAGAGACCCAGTACTTC,CASSPGGEETQYF
TRBV2,NA,TRBJ1-4,NA,TGTGCCAGCAGTGAAGGGGGCCTAGGGGAAAAACTGTTTTTT,CASSEGGLGEKLFF
TRBV18,NA,TRBJ1-4,NA,TGTGCCAGCTCACCCGGGACAACTAATGAAAAACTGTTTTTT,CASSPGTTNEKLFF
TRBV7-9,NA,TRBJ2-5,NA,TGTGCCAGCAGCTTCCGGGACTCACAAGAGACCCAGTACTTC,CASSFRDSQETQYF
TRBV12-3/TRBV12-4,NA,TRBJ1-1,NA,TGTGCCAGCAGTTTAATCCAGATTCCTGAAGCTTTCTTT,CASSLIQIPEAFF
TRBV4-1,TRBD1,TRBJ2-5,NA,TGCGCCAGCAGCCTGGGACAGGATCTCCAGTACTTC,CASSLGQDLQYF
TRBV6-5,TRBD2,TRBJ2-7,NA,TGTGCCAGCAGTAAGTCTAGCGGGGGGAACTACGAGCAGTACTTC,CASSKSSGGNYEQYF
TRBV7-2,TRBD2,TRBJ2-6,once,TGTGCCAGCAGCTGGTCCCCTAGCGGGAGAAGCGGGGCCAACGTCCTGACTTTC,CASSWSPSGRSGANVLTF
TRBV7-8,NA,TRBJ1-2,NA,TGTGCCAGCAGCTTAGCGGCGGAGGTTGGCTACACCTTC,CASSLAAEVGYTF